This TCR beta chain derives from a study of cytomegalovirus exposure and HLA in healthy donors. The study, taken as a whole, reports: Earlier analysis looked at TCR beta V segments, and most were productive about 87% or about 30% of the time. Presence/absence analyses assumed roughly uniform sequencing depth across donors, which may not hold. Per a later analysis, 15,000 to 20,000 TCR beta sequences showed association with HLA alleles at 0.05 false discovery rate.

About this clone: Its antigen is unidentified.

The PCR had 60 Vbeta and 13 Jbeta primers. Under the authors' procedure: Approximately 12 million of 80 million or so unique TCR beta chains were shared, per a later count. Some clones are missing from TCRdb's copy, which holds only in-frame ones; the method was immunoSEQ multiplex PCR. V, J and clone size reflect that table, while D and trimming were determined from the DNA. The sample includes 130,000 to 150,000 clones, roughly 80% of them seen just once. Germline V CDR1 and CDR2: LNHNV, YYDKDF (reference sequence). CDR3 length equals 14 residues. Trimming stripped 11 bases from V and 0 bases from J, with 16 bases between.

Sequenced sample: PBMCs. The sequence was obtained from a woman aged 45-65 years in good health and CMV-seropositive. The gene calls are TRBV15 and TRBJ1-1; weak D call: TRBD1 (6 bases). CDR3 DNA: TGTGCCTCCCGACAGGACTCTCTGAACACTGAAGCTTTCTTT. This sequence encodes CASRQDSLNTEAFF. The variable domain in full, completed from reference TRBV15 and TRBJ1-1, reads DAMVIQNPRYQVTQFGKPVTLSCSQTLNHNVMYWYQQKSSQAPKLLFHYYDKDFNNEADTPDNFQSRRPNTSFCFLDIRSPGLGDTAMYLCASRQDSLNTEAFFGQGTRLTVV.